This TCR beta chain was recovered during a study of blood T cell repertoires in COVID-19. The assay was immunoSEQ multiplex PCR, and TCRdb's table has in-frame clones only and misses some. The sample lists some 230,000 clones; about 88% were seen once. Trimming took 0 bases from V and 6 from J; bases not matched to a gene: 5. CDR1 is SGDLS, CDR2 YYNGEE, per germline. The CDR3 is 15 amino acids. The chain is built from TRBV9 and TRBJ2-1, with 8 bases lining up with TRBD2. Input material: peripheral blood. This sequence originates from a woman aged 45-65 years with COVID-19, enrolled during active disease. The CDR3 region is CASSVGTSGTNEQFF. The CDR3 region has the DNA TGTGCCAGCAGCGTAGGCACTAGCGGAACCAATGAGCAGTTCTTC.